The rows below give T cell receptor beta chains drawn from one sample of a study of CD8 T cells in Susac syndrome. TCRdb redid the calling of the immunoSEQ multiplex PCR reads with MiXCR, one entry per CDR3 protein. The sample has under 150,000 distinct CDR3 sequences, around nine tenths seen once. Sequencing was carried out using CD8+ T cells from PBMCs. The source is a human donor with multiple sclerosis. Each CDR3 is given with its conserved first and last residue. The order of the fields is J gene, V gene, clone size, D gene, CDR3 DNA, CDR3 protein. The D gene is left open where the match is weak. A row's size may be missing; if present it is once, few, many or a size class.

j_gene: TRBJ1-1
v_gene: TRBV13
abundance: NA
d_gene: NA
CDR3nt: TGTGCCAGCAGCTTAGGAGGGATCGGGGACACTGAAGCTTTCTTT
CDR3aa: CASSLGGIGDTEAFF

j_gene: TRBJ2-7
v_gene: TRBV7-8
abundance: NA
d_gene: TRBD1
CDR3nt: TGTGCCAGCAGCTTCCGACAGGGGCACTACGAGCAGTACTTC
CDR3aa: CASSFRQGHYEQYF

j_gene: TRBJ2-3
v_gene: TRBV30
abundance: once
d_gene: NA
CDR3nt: TGTGCCTGGAGTATGGTGGACGCGGGCACAGATACGCAGTATTTT
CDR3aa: CAWSMVDAGTDTQYF

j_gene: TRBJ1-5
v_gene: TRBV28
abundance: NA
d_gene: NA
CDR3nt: TGTGCCAGCAGTCACAGGAACAATCAGCCCCAGCATTTT
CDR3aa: CASSHRNNQPQHF

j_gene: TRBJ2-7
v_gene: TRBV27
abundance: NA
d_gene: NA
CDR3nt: TGTGCCAGCAGACCCTATCCGGGGCCTGCCTACGAGCAGTACTTC
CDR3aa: CASRPYPGPAYEQYF

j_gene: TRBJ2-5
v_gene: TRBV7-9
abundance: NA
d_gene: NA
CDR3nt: TGTGCCAGCAGCTTAGCAGCGATGATTAGGGAGACCCAGTACTTC
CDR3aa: CASSLAAMIRETQYF

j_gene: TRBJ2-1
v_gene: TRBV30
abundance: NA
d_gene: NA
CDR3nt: TGTGCCTGGGGCAGGGAGAATGAGCAGTTCTTC
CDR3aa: CAWGRENEQFF

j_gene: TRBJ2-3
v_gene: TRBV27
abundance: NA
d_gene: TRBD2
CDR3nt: TGTGCCAGCAGTTTGGGACTAGCGGAGACGCAGTATTTT
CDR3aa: CASSLGLAETQYF

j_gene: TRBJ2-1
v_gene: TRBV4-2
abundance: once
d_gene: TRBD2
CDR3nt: TGTGCCAGCAGACCCGGGACTAGCACCAATGAGCAGTTCTTC
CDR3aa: CASRPGTSTNEQFF

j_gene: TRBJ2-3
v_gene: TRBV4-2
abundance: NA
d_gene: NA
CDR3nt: TGTGCCAGCAGCCCCATGGAGGAGGATACGCAGTATTTT
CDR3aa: CASSPMEEDTQYF

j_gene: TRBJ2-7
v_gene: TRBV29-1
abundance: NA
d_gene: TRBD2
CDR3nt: TGCAGTATCAGCGGGAGGGGGTACGAGCAGTACTTC
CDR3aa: CSISGRGYEQYF

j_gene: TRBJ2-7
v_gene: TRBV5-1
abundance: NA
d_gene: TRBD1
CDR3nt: TGCGCCAGCAGCCCGTGGACAGGGGTGAACGAGCAGTACTTC
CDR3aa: CASSPWTGVNEQYF

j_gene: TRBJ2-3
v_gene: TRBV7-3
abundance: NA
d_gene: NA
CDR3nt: TGTGCCAGCAGCTCGTCCACTGCAGATACGCAGTATTTT
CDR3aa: CASSSSTADTQYF

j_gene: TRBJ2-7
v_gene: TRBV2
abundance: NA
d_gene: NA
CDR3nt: TGTGCCAGCAGCGATTTTACCAGGGAGAGCTCCTACGAGCAGTACTTC
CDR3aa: CASSDFTRESSYEQYF

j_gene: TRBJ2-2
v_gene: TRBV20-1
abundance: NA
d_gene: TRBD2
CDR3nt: TGCAGTGCTAGACCTCTAGCGGGAGCGAACACCGGGGAGCTGTTTTTT
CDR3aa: CSARPLAGANTGELFF

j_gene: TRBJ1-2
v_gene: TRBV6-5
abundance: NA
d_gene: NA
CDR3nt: TGTGCCAGCAGTTTGGGGCTTAACTATGGCTACACCTTC
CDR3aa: CASSLGLNYGYTF

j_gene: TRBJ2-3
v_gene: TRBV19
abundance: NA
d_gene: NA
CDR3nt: TGTGCCAGTAGCCCGGGGCCACGGGATACGCAGTATTTT
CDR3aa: CASSPGPRDTQYF

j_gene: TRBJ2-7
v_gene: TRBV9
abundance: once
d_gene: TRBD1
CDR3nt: TGTGCCAGCAGCGTGCTTCCGGGACAGGGGAGGCACGAGCAGTACTTC
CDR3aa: CASSVLPGQGRHEQYF

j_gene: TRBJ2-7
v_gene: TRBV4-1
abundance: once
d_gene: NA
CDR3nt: TGCGCCAGCAGCCATGGGGGCGCGACCTACGAGCAGTACTTC
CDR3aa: CASSHGGATYEQYF

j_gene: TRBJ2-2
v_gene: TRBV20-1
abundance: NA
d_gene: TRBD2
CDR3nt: TGCAGTGCTAGAGAAGCGGGAGGGAACACCGGGGAGCTGTTTTTT
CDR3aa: CSAREAGGNTGELFF

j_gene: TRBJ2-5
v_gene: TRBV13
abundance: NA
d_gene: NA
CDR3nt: TGTGCCAGCAGCTCCGGACAGACAGACCAAGAGACCCAGTACTTC
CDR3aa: CASSSGQTDQETQYF

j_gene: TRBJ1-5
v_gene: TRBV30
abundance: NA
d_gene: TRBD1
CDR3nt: TGTGCCTGGAGCGAGGACAGGAGCAATCAGCCCCAGCATTTT
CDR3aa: CAWSEDRSNQPQHF

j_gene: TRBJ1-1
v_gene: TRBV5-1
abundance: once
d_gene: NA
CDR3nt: TGCGCCAGCAGCCCACAGATGGAAGTGAACACTGAAGCTTTCTTT
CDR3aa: CASSPQMEVNTEAFF

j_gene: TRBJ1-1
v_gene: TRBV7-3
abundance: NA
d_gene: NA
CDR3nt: TGTGCCAGCAGCTTATACGACAGCATGAACACTGAAGCTTTCTTT
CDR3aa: CASSLYDSMNTEAFF

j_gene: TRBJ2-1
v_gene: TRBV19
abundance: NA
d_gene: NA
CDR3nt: TGTGCCAGTAGTATGGTGGGGGCAACCTACAATGAGCAGTTCTTC
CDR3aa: CASSMVGATYNEQFF

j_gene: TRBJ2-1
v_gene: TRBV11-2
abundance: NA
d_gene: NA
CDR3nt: TGTGCCAGCAACCAATACAATGAGCAGTTCTTC
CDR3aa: CASNQYNEQFF

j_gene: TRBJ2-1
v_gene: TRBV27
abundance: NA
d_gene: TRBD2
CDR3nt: TGTGCCAGCAGTCCCGATCTAGCGGGAGCCTATGAGCAGTTCTTC
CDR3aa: CASSPDLAGAYEQFF

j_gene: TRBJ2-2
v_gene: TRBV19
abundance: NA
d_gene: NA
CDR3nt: TGTGCCAGTAGTTGGCGCCGCGGGGAGCTGTTTTTT
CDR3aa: CASSWRRGELFF

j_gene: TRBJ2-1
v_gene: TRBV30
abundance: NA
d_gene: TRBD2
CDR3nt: TGTGCCTTGGACCTAGCGGGAGGGAGAGATGAGCAGTTCTTC
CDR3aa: CALDLAGGRDEQFF

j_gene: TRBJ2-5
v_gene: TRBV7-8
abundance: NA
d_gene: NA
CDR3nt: TGTGCCAGCAGCTTAGGTCGGGGGGTCCAAGGGGGTTGGGACTTC
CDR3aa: CASSLGRGVQGGWDF